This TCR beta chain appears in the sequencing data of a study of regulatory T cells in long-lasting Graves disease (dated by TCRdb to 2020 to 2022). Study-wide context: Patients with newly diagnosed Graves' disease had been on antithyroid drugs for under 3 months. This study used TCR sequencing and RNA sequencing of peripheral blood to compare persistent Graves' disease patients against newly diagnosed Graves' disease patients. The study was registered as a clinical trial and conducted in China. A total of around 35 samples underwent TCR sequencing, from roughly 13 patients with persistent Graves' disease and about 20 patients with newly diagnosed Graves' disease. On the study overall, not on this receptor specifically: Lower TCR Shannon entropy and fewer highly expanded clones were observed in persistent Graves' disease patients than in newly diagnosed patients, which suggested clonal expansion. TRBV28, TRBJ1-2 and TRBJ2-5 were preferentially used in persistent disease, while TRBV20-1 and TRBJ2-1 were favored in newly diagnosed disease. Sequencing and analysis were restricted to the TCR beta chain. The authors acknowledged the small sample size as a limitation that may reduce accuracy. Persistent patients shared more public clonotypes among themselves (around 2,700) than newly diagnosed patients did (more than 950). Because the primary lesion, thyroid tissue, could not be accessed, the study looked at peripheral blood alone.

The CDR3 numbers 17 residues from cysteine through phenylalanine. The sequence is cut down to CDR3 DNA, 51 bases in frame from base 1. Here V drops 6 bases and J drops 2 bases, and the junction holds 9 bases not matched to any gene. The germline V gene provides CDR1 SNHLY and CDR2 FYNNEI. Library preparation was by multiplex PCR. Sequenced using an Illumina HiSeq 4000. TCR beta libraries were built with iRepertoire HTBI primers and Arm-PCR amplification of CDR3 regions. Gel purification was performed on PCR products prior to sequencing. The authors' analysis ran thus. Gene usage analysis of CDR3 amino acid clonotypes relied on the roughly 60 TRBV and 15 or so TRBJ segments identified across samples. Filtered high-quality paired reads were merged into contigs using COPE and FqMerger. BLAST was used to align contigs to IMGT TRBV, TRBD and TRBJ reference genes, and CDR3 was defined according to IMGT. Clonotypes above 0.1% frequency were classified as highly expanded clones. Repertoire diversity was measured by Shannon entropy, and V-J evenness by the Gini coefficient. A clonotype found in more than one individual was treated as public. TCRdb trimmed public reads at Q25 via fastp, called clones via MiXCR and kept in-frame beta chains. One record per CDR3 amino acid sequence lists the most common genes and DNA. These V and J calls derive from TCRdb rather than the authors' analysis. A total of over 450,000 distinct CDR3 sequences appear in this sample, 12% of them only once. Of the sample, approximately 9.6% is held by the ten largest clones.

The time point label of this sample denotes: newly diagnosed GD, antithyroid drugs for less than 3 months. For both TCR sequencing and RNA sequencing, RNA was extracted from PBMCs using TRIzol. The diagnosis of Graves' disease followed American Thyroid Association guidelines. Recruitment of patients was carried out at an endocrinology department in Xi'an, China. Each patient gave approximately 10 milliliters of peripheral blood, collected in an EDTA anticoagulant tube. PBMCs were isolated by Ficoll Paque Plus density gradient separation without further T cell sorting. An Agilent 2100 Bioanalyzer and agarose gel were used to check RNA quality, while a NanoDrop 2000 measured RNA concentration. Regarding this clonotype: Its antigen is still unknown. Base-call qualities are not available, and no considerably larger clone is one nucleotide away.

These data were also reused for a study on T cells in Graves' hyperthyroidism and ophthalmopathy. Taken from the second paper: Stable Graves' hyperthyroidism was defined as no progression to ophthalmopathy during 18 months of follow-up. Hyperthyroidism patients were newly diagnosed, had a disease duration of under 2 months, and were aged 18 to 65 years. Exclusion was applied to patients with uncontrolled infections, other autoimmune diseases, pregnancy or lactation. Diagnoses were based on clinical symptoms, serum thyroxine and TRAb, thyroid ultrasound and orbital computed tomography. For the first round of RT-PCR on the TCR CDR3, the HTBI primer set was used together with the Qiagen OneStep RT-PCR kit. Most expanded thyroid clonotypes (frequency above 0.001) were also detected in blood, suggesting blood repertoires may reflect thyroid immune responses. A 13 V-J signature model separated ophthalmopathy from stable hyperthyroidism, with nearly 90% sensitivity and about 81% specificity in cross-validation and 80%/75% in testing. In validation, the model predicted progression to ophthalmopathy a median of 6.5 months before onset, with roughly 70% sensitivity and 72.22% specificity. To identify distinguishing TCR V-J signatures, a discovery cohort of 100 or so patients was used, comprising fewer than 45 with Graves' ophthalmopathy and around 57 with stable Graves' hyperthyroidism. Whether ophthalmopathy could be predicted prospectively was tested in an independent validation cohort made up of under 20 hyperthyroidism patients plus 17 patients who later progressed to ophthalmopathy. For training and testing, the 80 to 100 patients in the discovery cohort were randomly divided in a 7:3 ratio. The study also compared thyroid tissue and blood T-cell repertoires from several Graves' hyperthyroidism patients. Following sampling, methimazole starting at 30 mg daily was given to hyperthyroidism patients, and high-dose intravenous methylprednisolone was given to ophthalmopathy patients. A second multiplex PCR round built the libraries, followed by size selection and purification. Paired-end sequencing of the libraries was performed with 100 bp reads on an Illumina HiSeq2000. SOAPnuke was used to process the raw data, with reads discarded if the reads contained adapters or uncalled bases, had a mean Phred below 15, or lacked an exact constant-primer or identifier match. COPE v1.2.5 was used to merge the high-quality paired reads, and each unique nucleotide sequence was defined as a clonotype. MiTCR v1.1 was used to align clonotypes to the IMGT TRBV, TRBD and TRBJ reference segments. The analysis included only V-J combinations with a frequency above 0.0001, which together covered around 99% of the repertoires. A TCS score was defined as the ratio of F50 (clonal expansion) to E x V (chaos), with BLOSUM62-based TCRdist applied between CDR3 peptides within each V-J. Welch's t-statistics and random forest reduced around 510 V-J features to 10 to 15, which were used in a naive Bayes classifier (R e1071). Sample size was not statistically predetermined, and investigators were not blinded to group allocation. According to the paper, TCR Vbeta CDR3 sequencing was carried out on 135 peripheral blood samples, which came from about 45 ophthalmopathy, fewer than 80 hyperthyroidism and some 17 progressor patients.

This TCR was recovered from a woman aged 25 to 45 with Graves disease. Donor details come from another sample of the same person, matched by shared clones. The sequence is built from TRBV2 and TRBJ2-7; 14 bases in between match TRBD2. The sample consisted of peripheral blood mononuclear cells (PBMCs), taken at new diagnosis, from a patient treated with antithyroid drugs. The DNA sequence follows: TGTGCCAGCAGCGGGGGGACTAGCGGGAGCCCCACCTACGAGCAGTACTTC. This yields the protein CASSGGTSGSPTYEQYF. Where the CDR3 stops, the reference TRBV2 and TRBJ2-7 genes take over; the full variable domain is EPEVTQTPSHQVTQMGQEVILRCVPISNHLYFYWYRQILGQKVEFLVSFYNNEISEKSEIFDDQFSVERPDGSNFTLKIRSTKLEDSAMYFCASSGGTSGSPTYEQYFGPGTRLTVT.